Shown below are 28 T cell receptor beta chains from a single sample sequenced in a study of CXCR3 chemokines and chemotherapy response in bladder cancer. Each CDR3 protein gets one entry after TCRdb re-called the PCR reads with MiXCR. The profile shows 8,000 to 10,000 distinct CDR3 sequences, roughly 23% of them singletons. Sampling was performed from a patient whose treatment included neoadjuvant chemotherapy. These receptors were obtained from a human donor with bladder cancer that did not respond to neoadjuvant chemotherapy.

A single count supports this clonotype. A far larger clone is a single base away, which makes a read error likely. V and J are TRBV6-6 and TRBJ2-7; 7 positions agree with TRBD1. The J call may not be correct, given that the DNA end is closer to TRBJ1-2. This CDR3 has 15 amino acids. The germline V gene encodes CDR1 MNHNY and CDR2 SVGAGI (reference sequence). CDR3 sequence reads: CASSPPQGRQYDYTF. CDR3 sequence (DNA): TGTGCCAGCAGTCCCCCACAGGGGAGACAGTATGACTACACCTTC.

In this sample, this clonotype turned up many times. The rearrangement links TRBV18 to TRBJ2-1; the match to TRBD1 covers 9 bases. With V trimmed by 0 bases and J by 6 bases, 6 bases remained unmatched. The CDR3 length is 16 residues. The germline gives CDR1 KGHSH, CDR2 LQKENI. This chain's CDR3 is CASSPPPGQGVNEQFF. DNA of the CDR3: TGTGCCAGCTCACCACCGCCGGGACAGGGTGTCAATGAGCAGTTCTTC.

This clonotype is medium-sized by share. The chain recombines TRBV7-2 with TRBJ1-2, with D tentatively TRBD1 (5 bases). The V end was cut by 0 bases, the J end by 6 bases, with 14 bases between. From germline, CDR1 is SGHTA and CDR2 FQGNSA. CDR3 length: 15 residues. The CDR3 spells CASSLAGAQGNGYTF. As DNA, the CDR3 is TGTGCCAGCAGCTTAGCAGGGGCCCAGGGCAATGGCTACACCTTC. Combining the CDR3 with reference TRBV7-2 and TRBJ1-2 gives the whole variable domain GAGVSQSPSNKVTEKGKDVELRCDPISGHTALYWYRQSLGQGLEFLIYFQGNSAPDKSGLPSDRFSAERTGGSVSTLTIQRTQQEDSAVYLCASSLAGAQGNGYTFGSGTRLTVV.

By share, this clonotype counts as medium-sized. The chain combines TRBV19 with TRBJ1-1; possible D gene TRBD1, 6 bases. In germline, CDR1 is LNHDA, CDR2 SQIVND (reference sequence). The CDR3 is 11 amino acids. V was pared by 3 bases and J by 11 bases, with 10 bases between. The CDR3 DNA follows: TGTGCCAGTAGTATTTGGGACAAGGCTTTCTTT. Protein sequence: CASSIWDKAFF.

The table lists this clonotype with many counts. The chain employs TRBV19 and TRBJ1-1; D gene uncertain. Trimming shortened V by 3 bases and J by 4 bases, and 9 bases separated the two germline ends. Germline CDR1 LNHDA, CDR2 SQIVND (reference sequence). The CDR3 is 13 amino acids. The CDR3 nucleotides are TGTGCCAGTAGTATCGGGGAGGTCACTGAAGCTTTCTTT. Its protein is CASSIGEVTEAFF.

This clonotype was counted only a few times. A far bigger clonotype differs at one base, so this is likely a read error. The chain links TRBV10-3 to TRBJ2-5; 7 positions match TRBD1. V shed 3 bases and J 11 bases; nucleotides not matched to a gene: 15. Germline V lookup: CDR1 ENHRY, CDR2 SYGVKD. The CDR3 length is 15 residues. The CDR3 region is CAISEEGGALNEQYF. The CDR3 coding sequence is TGTGCCATCAGTGAAGAAGGGGGCGCATTAAATGAGCAGTACTTC.

The chain has TRBV23-1 and TRBJ1-5; D gene ambiguous. TRBV23-1 is known as an ORF, though its function is uncertain. This CDR3 is built from 12 residues. V lost 2 bases and J 7 bases, leaving 6 bases between the germline ends. CDR3 coding DNA: TGCGCCAGCAGTCAAAAAGGACAGCCCCAGCATTTT. This gives the protein CASSQKGQPQHF.

There are many counts of this clonotype. The J gene is TRBJ2-7, the V gene TRBV6-5; D uncertain. Trimming removed 5 bases from V and 2 bases from J, with 10 bases in between. This CDR3 is built from 13 residues. Germline loops: CDR1 MNHEY, CDR2 SVGAGI. The CDR3 region is CASSPGPTYEQYF. In nucleotides, the CDR3 is TGTGCCAGCAGTCCCGGTCCTACCTACGAGCAGTACTTC.

This clonotype was detected many times. This likely came from a read error, as a far larger clone is one base away. This sequence joins TRBV13 and TRBJ2-1, with a tentative D call TRBD2 (6 bases). The V and J ends lost 2 bases and 13 bases respectively, with 18 bases between them. Germline V gives CDR1 PRHDT, CDR2 FYEKMQ (reference sequence). The CDR3 totals 14 residues. CDR3 bases: TGTGCCAGCAGCTTAAAGGGGTCGGGAGAGACCCAGTTCTTC. This encodes CASSLKGSGETQFF.

Ten or more counts support this clonotype. The chain recombines TRBV9 with TRBJ2-5; D unresolved. CDR1 is SGDLS and CDR2 is YYNGEE in the germline V gene. The V end lost 4 bases, the J end lost 2 bases, and 9 bases lay between the germline ends. The CDR3 covers 13 residues. The CDR3, as DNA: TGTGCCAGCAGCCCGGTGCCACAAGAGACCCAGTACTTC. Its protein product is CASSPVPQETQYF.

This clonotype came up many times. The V gene is TRBV7-9, the J gene TRBJ2-1; tentatively, D is TRBD2 (6 bases). The CDR3 consists of 15 residues. Germline V gene lookup returns CDR1 SEHNR and CDR2 FQNEAQ (reference sequence). Trimming stripped 3 bases from V and 8 bases from J, with 17 bases between. The CDR3 protein is CASSLWGETIYEQFF. CDR3 nucleotides: TGTGCCAGCAGCTTGTGGGGGGAAACGATCTATGAGCAGTTCTTC.

This clonotype was picked up many times. The chain employs TRBV10-3 and TRBJ2-5, with D possibly being TRBD2 (6 bases). The CDR3 is 14 amino acids. The germline V gene encodes CDR1 ENHRY and CDR2 SYGVKD. V shed 10 bases and J shed 5 bases, with 20 bases lying between them. DNA for the CDR3: TGTGCCACGGGACCGGGACTCTTAGGGGAGACCCAGTACTTC. Translation gives CATGPGLLGETQYF.

Many counts were recorded for this clonotype. The chain employs TRBV18 and TRBJ2-7; the D gene is possibly TRBD1 (7 bases). In germline, CDR1 is KGHSH, CDR2 LQKENI. This CDR3 is 14 amino acids long. V lost 3 bases, J lost 7 bases, and 16 bases lay in between. CDR3 DNA: TGTGCCAGCTCACCTCAAACAGGGGCGGGGGAGCAGTACTTC. Its translation: CASSPQTGAGEQYF. The variable domain in full, with the rest retrieved from reference TRBV18 and TRBJ2-7, is NAGVMQNPRHLVRRRGQEARLRCSPMKGHSHVYWYRQLPEEGLKFMVYLQKENIIDESGMPKERFSAEFPKEGPSILRIQQVVRGDSAAYFCASSPQTGAGEQYFGPGTRLTVT.

This clonotype showed up many times. This sequence joins TRBV2 and TRBJ1-4; D is unclear. The CDR3 has 15 amino acids. Trimming stripped 2 bases from V and 8 bases from J, with 15 bases between. Germline assignment: CDR1 SNHLY and CDR2 FYNNEI. CDR3 DNA sequence: TGTGCCAGCAGTGAAAAGGCGGACTCCACCGAAAAACTGTTTTTT. It encodes CASSEKADSTEKLFF.

At least ten counts were recorded for this clonotype. V is TRBV9 and J is TRBJ2-3, with D unresolved. The germline CDR1 and CDR2 sequences are SGDLS and YYNGEE. Trimming removed 1 base from V and 2 bases from J, with 14 bases in between. CDR3 size: 16 residues. The chain's CDR3 is CASSVLGPPNTDTQYF. In DNA, the CDR3 is TGTGCCAGCAGCGTATTAGGCCCGCCAAACACAGATACGCAGTATTTT.

This chain links TRBV6-5 with TRBJ2-7, with 7 bases lining up with TRBD1. The trim removed 8 bases at V and 2 bases at J, leaving 9 bases unmatched. Per the germline V gene, CDR1 is MNHEY and CDR2 is SVGAGI. The CDR3 covers 14 residues. CDR3 protein: CASAPEGATYEQYF. Here the CDR3 DNA reads TGTGCCAGCGCCCCCGAGGGGGCTACCTACGAGCAGTACTTC.

Concerning this clonotype itself: A read error is likely here: a far larger clone is one base away. CDR3 sequence reads: CASNRDRVGCYGYTF. As DNA, the CDR3 is TGTGCCAGCAACCGCGACAGGGTGGGGTGCTATGGCTACACCTTC. The chain recombines TRBV10-3 with TRBJ1-2; 7 nucleotides match TRBD1. V was clipped by 10 bases and J by 4 bases; unmatched bases: 15. From germline, CDR1 is ENHRY and CDR2 SYGVKD. The CDR3 consists of 15 residues.

This clonotype counts as medium-sized (0.01 to 0.1%). This chain joins TRBV18 and TRBJ2-1; 8 bases agree with TRBD2. V lost 2 bases and J lost 9; bases outside the gene matches: 6. Germline V gives CDR1 KGHSH, CDR2 LQKENI. The CDR3 has 14 residues. Written as DNA, the CDR3 is TGTGCCAGCTCACCAAACGGGGGGGCGGTTGAGCAGTTCTTC. It is translated as CASSPNGGAVEQFF.

Only a few counts were recorded for this clonotype. The V call is TRBV20-1, the J call TRBJ2-5; 8 bases agree with TRBD1. The V segment lost 6 bases and the J segment 2 bases; nucleotides outside the gene matches: 11. This CDR3 region has 15 residues. Germline V gene sequence: CDR1 DFQATT, CDR2 SNEGSKA (reference sequence). CDR3 in DNA: TGCAGTGCCAAGGGGACAGGTGGTTCTCAAGAGACCCAGTACTTC. Protein product: CSAKGTGGSQETQYF.

The rearrangement uses TRBV9 and TRBJ2-1; the D gene is possibly TRBD2 (5 bases). The CDR3 is 16 amino acids. V was clipped by 4 bases and J by 7 bases, with 21 bases between them. Per germline, CDR1 SGDLS and CDR2 YYNGEE. The chain's CDR3 is CASSSQRVVGRNEQFF. The CDR3 DNA follows: TGTGCCAGCAGCTCTCAGAGGGTTGTAGGTAGGAATGAGCAGTTCTTC.

This clonotype is termed medium-sized. This sequence joins TRBV7-2 and TRBJ2-2; D ambiguous. Germline V lookup: CDR1 SGHTA, CDR2 FQGNSA. V was shortened by 1 base and J by 7 bases, with 16 bases between the two germline ends. The CDR3 contains 16 residues. The CDR3 DNA sequence: TGTGCCAGCAGCTTAGGGCGCAATACACATGGCGGGGAGCTGTTTTTT. This codes for CASSLGRNTHGGELFF. The complete variable domain, with remaining parts taken from reference TRBV7-2 and TRBJ2-2, reads GAGVSQSPSNKVTEKGKDVELRCDPISGHTALYWYRQSLGQGLEFLIYFQGNSAPDKSGLPSDRFSAERTGGSVSTLTIQRTQQEDSAVYLCASSLGRNTHGGELFFGEGSRLTVL.

As to this clonotype: A read error is likely here: a far larger clone is one base away. V and J are TRBV10-3 and TRBJ1-6, with a tentative D call TRBD1 (5 bases). V was shortened by 10 bases and J by 0 bases, with 22 bases between the two germline ends. The germline CDR1 and CDR2 sequences are ENHRY and SYGVKD. The CDR3 is 18 amino acids. The CDR3 DNA is TGTGCCAGCAGCAAGCCCTCGACAGACATCTCCTATAATTCACCCCTCCACTTT. Protein product: CASSKPSTDISYNSPLHF.

In this sample, this clonotype is medium-sized. This sequence joins TRBV7-2 and TRBJ2-7, with 7 bases that match TRBD1. With V trimmed by 5 bases and J by 7 bases, 8 bases remained unmatched. Per the germline V gene, CDR1 is SGHTA and CDR2 is FQGNSA. The CDR3 is 13 amino acids. The DNA of the CDR3 is TGTGCCAGCAGCAGAGACAGGGTCTGGGAGCAGTACTTC. This codes for CASSRDRVWEQYF.

At least ten counts were recorded for this clonotype. The rearrangement joins TRBV15 to TRBJ2-7, with D possibly matching TRBD2 (6 bases). V was clipped by 1 base and J by 7 bases, with 14 bases between them. Germline CDR1 LNHNV, CDR2 YYDKDF (reference sequence). The CDR3 covers 14 residues. The CDR3 DNA follows: TGTGCCACCAGCAGAGGAACAGGTGGGAGGGAGCAGTACTTC. This codes for CATSRGTGGREQYF.

This clonotype is classed as medium-sized. V usage is TRBV30 and J usage is TRBJ1-1; D call uncertain. Trimming removed 3 bases from V and 4 bases from J, with 15 bases in between. In germline, CDR1 is GTSNPN, CDR2 SVGIG (reference sequence). CDR3 size: 14 residues. DNA for the CDR3: TGTGCCTGGAGGGGGAAGGCCAGTCTCACTGAAGCTTTCTTT. It codes for CAWRGKASLTEAFF. Variable domain in full (rest from reference TRBV30 and TRBJ1-1): SQTIHQWPATLVQPVGSPLSLECTVEGTSNPNLYWYRQAAGRGLQLLFYSVGIGQISSEVPQNLSASRPQDRQFILSSKKLLLSDSGFYLCAWRGKASLTEAFFGQGTRLTVV.

This clonotype was recorded at least ten times. The CDR3 DNA is TGTGCCAGCAGCCAACAGGTCGGGGGGACCCAGTACTTC. Translation gives CASSQQVGGTQYF. The J gene is TRBJ2-5, the V gene TRBV7-9; TRBD2 is a possible D gene (6 bases). This CDR3 is 13 amino acids long. Trimming took off 5 bases at V and 7 bases at J, with 14 bases between the two ends. In germline, CDR1 is SEHNR, CDR2 FQNEAQ (reference sequence). Full variable domain (outside the CDR3, taken from reference TRBV7-9 and TRBJ2-5): DTGVSQNPRHKITKRGQNVTFRCDPISEHNRLYWYRQTLGQGPEFLTYFQNEAQLEKSRLLSDRFSAERPKGSFSTLEIQRTEQGDSAMYLCASSQQVGGTQYFGPGTRLLVL.

This clonotype appeared a few times. This CDR3 reads CASTDVGMNTEAFF. The CDR3 DNA follows: TGTGCCAGCACCGATGTTGGGATGAACACTGAAGCTTTCTTT. The chain joins TRBV2 to TRBJ1-1, with D hard to call. This CDR3 is 14 amino acids long. Between the trimmed V and J ends, which lost 7 bases and 0 bases, there was a span of 12 bases. Per germline, CDR1 SNHLY and CDR2 FYNNEI.

This clonotype was recorded at least ten times. J is TRBJ1-1 and V is TRBV6-5; D is undetermined. The CDR3 has 15 residues. CDR1 is MNHEY, CDR2 SVGAGI, per germline. Trimming stripped 7 bases from V and 1 base from J, with 16 bases between. CDR3 loop: CASTPWEGRNTEAFF. The CDR3 DNA reads as TGTGCCAGCACCCCTTGGGAGGGTAGGAACACTGAAGCTTTCTTT.